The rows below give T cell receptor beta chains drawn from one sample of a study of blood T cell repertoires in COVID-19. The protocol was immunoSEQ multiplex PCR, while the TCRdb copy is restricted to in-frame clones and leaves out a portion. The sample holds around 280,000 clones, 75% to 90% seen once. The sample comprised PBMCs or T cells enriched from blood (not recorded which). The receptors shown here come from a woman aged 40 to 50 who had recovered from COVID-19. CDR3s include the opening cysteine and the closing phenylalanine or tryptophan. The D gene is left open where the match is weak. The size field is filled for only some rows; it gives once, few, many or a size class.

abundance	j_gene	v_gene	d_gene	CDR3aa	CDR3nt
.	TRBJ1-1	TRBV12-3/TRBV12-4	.	CASSIRVLSEAFF	TGTGCCAGCAGTATCCGGGTCCTTTCTGAAGCTTTCTTT
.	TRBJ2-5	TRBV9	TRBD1	CASSVTGAVETQYF	TGTGCCAGCAGCGTCACAGGGGCTGTGGAGACCCAGTACTTC
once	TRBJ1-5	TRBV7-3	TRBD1	CASSPDRGQPQHF	TGTGCCAGCAGCCCTGACAGGGGTCAGCCCCAGCATTTT
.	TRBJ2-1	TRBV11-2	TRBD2	CASSREASGSGYEQFF	TGTGCCAGCAGCCGGGAGGCTAGCGGGAGTGGATATGAGCAGTTCTTC
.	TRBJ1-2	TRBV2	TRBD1	CASTSLTGDTNGYTF	TGTGCCAGCACCTCGTTGACAGGGGATACTAATGGCTACACCTTC
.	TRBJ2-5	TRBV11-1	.	CASSLGQKRRQETQYF	TGTGCCAGCAGCTTAGGCCAGAAACGCCGACAAGAGACCCAGTACTTC
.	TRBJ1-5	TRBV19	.	CASSSTESNQPQHF	TGTGCCAGTAGTTCGACTGAGAGCAATCAGCCCCAGCATTTT
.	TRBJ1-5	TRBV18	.	CASSPRDIDQPQHF	TGTGCCAGCTCACCCCGGGACATTGATCAGCCCCAGCATTTT
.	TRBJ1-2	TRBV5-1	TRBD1	CASSPSGQGGYGYTF	TGCGCCAGCAGCCCCTCGGGACAGGGCGGCTATGGCTACACCTTC
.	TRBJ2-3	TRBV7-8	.	CASSLDPRITQYF	TGTGCCAGCAGCTTAGATCCGCGCATCACGCAGTATTTT
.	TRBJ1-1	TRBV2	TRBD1	CASRRTGLTEAFF	TGTGCCAGCAGGAGGACAGGACTCACTGAAGCTTTCTTT
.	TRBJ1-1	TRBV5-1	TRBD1	CASSKDRGPEAFF	TGCGCCAGCAGTAAGGACAGGGGGCCTGAAGCTTTCTTT
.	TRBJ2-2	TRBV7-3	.	CASSLGATGELFF	TGTGCCAGCAGCTTAGGGGCCACCGGGGAGCTGTTTTTT
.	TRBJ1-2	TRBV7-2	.	CASSGKEGWTSYGYTF	TGTGCCAGCAGCGGGAAGGAGGGTTGGACTTCCTATGGCTACACCTTC
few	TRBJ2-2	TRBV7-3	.	CATKQGANTGELFF	TGTGCCACCAAGCAGGGCGCGAACACCGGGGAGCTGTTTTTT
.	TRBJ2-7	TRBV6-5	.	CASSWGQYEQYF	TGTGCCAGCAGTTGGGGACAATACGAGCAGTACTTC
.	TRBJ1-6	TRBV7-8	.	CASSLEDSRYNSPLHF	TGTGCCAGCAGCTTAGAAGACAGCCGCTATAATTCACCCCTCCACTTT
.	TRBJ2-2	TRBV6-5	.	CASSYSGLNTGELFF	TGTGCCAGCAGTTACTCGGGACTGAACACCGGGGAGCTGTTTTTT
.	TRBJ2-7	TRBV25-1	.	CASSGTAGFYEQYF	TGTGCCAGCAGTGGGACTGCGGGGTTCTACGAGCAGTACTTC
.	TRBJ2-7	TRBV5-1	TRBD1	CASSNLTGNEQYF	TGCGCCAGCTCCAACCTGACAGGGAACGAGCAGTACTTC
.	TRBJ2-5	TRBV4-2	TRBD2	CASSPTTSGSQETQYF	TGTGCCAGCAGCCCAACAACTAGCGGGTCCCAAGAGACCCAGTACTTC
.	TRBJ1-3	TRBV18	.	CASSDSEISGNTIYF	TGTGCCAGCTCGGACAGTGAAATCTCTGGAAACACCATATATTTT
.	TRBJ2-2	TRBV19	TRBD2	CASSLLAVNTGELFF	TGTGCCAGTAGTTTACTAGCGGTAAACACCGGGGAGCTGTTTTTT
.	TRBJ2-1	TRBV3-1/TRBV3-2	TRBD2	CASSLEGREAANEQFF	TGTGCCAGCAGCCTGGAGGGGAGGGAAGCCGCCAATGAGCAGTTCTTC
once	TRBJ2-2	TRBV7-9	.	CASSWGTLTGELFF	TGTGCCAGCAGCTGGGGGACACTGACCGGGGAGCTGTTTTTT
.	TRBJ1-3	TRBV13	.	CASSPGQPGNTIYF	TGTGCCAGCAGCCCTGGACAGCCTGGAAACACCATATATTTT
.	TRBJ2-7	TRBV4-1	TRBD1	CASSQGSGTGIEQYF	TGCGCCAGCAGCCAAGGGTCGGGGACAGGAATAGAGCAGTACTTC
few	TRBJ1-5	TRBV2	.	CASSQGYSNQPQHF	TGTGCCAGCAGCCAGGGATATAGCAATCAGCCCCAGCATTTT
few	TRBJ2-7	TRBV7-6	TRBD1	CASSLEQGVLSEQYF	TGTGCCAGCAGCTTAGAGCAGGGGGTCCTATCCGAGCAGTACTTC
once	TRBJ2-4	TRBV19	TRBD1	CASRPTDRGIAKNIQYF	TGTGCCAGTAGACCTACCGACAGGGGGATAGCCAAAAACATTCAGTACTTC
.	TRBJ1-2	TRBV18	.	CASSSTDYGYTF	TGTGCCAGCTCATCAACAGATTATGGCTACACCTTC
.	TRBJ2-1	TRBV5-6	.	CASSNDWGAYNEQFF	TGTGCCAGCAGCAATGACTGGGGGGCCTACAATGAGCAGTTCTTC
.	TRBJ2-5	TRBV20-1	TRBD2	CSASSGVQETQYF	TGCAGTGCTAGTAGCGGGGTCCAAGAGACCCAGTACTTC
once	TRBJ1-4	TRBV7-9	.	CASSFKGATNEKLFF	TGTGCCAGCAGCTTTAAGGGAGCAACTAATGAAAAACTGTTTTTT
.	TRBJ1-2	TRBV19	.	CASSMGDKLNYGYTF	TGTGCCAGTAGTATGGGAGATAAATTGAACTATGGCTACACCTTC
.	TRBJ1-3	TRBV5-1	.	CASSGQGSGNTIYF	TGCGCCAGCAGCGGCCAGGGCTCTGGAAACACCATATATTTT
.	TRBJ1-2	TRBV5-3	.	CARSSPGTCFRNGYTF	TGTGCCAGAAGCTCGCCGGGTACTTGTTTTCGGAATGGCTACACCTTC
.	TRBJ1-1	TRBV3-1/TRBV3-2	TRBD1	CASSHRQGRNTEAFF	TGTGCCAGCAGCCACCGACAGGGGCGGAACACTGAAGCTTTCTTT
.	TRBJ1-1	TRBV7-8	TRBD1	CASSLARTGGREAFF	TGTGCCAGCAGCTTAGCGAGGACAGGGGGGAGGGAAGCTTTCTTT
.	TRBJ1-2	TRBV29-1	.	CSVEGGGGTNYGYTF	TGCAGCGTTGAAGGTGGGGGCGGCACTAACTATGGCTACACCTTC
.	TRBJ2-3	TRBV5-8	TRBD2	CASSLRAGKDTQYF	TGTGCCAGCAGCTTGCGAGCGGGGAAGGATACGCAGTATTTT
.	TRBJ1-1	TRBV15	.	CATSRGILDSTEAFF	TGTGCCACCAGCAGGGGCATTTTGGACAGCACTGAAGCTTTCTTT
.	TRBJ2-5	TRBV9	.	CASSVGGETQYF	TGTGCCAGCAGCGTAGGCGGGGAGACCCAGTACTTC